The 16 T cell receptor beta chains below were found in one sample sequenced in a study of CD8 T cells in ankylosing spondylitis. General observations from the study: What appeared characteristic of ankylosing spondylitis blood was a TCR beta motif of fewer than ten highly homologous variants.

Antigen specificity for these receptors is unknown. TCRdb re-analysed the 5' RACE reads in MiXCR, keeping a single row per CDR3 protein. The sample includes 200,000 to 250,000 distinct CDR3 sequences, 6% to 8.5% of them seen just once. The sequenced sample was blood, either unsorted or a sorted T cell fraction (not recorded which). These receptors came from a male donor with ankylosing spondylitis.

This clonotype was seen repeatedly, ten times or more. This chain links TRBV5-1 with TRBJ2-7, with D perhaps TRBD1 (6 bases). The length of the CDR3 is 15 residues. Germline V CDR1 and CDR2: SGHRS, YFSETQ. The V end lost 0 bases, the J end lost 1 base, and 11 bases lay between the germline ends. CDR3: CASSLEGHGSYEQYF. As DNA, the CDR3 is TGCGCCAGCAGCTTGGAGGGACACGGGTCCTACGAGCAGTACTTC. The variable domain in full, with the rest retrieved from reference TRBV5-1 and TRBJ2-7, is KAGVTQTPRYLIKTRGQQVTLSCSPISGHRSVSWYQQTPGQGLQFLFEYFSETQRNKGNFPGRFSGRQFSNSRSEMNVSTLELGDSALYLCASSLEGHGSYEQYFGPGTRLTVT.

This chain joins TRBV11-2 and TRBJ2-7; either TRBD1 or TRBD2 may fit D (5 bases each). Germline loops: CDR1 SGHAT, CDR2 FQNNGV. Trimming stripped 4 bases from V and 1 base from J, with 14 bases between. The CDR3 is 15 amino acids. This CDR3 is CASSSGGPGSYEQYF. In DNA, the CDR3 is TGTGCCAGCAGCTCCGGCGGGCCAGGGTCCTACGAGCAGTACTTC. The variable domain in full, with the rest retrieved from reference TRBV11-2 and TRBJ2-7, is EAGVAQSPRYKIIEKRQSVAFWCNPISGHATLYWYQQILGQGPKLLIQFQNNGVVDDSQLPKDRFSAERLKGVDSTLKIQPAKLEDSAVYLCASSSGGPGSYEQYFGPGTRLTVT.

This clonotype appeared many times. The chain employs TRBV27 and TRBJ2-5; the match to TRBD2 covers 7 bases. Germline V gives CDR1 MNHEY, CDR2 SMNVEV (reference sequence). V lost 5 bases, J lost 6 bases, and 6 bases stayed unmatched. This CDR3 contains 13 residues. The CDR3 reads CASSPRGGQTQYF. The CDR3 nucleotides are TGTGCCAGCAGTCCACGCGGGGGACAGACCCAGTACTTC.

This clonotype was seen ten or more times. The rearrangement links TRBV4-1 to TRBJ1-1, with 8 bases fitting TRBD1. The CDR3 runs 14 residues. Looked up from germline, CDR1 is MGHRA and CDR2 is YSYEKL. The trim removed 2 bases at V and 6 bases at J, leaving 5 bases unmatched. The CDR3, as DNA: TGCGCCAGCAGCCAACCCTCGGGACAGGCTGAAGCTTTCTTT. Translating gives CASSQPSGQAEAFF.

This clonotype was counted at least ten times. The chain combines TRBV27 with TRBJ2-1; the match to TRBD2 covers 16 bases. V trimming: 5 bases; J trimming: 0 bases; junction bases outside the gene matches: 10. The CDR3 spans 20 residues. CDR1 MNHEY and CDR2 SMNVEV come from the germline V gene (reference sequence). The CDR3 region has the DNA TGTGCCAGCAGTCGCCCGCCGGGACTAGCGGGAGGGAGCTCCTACAATGAGCAGTTCTTC. This gives the protein CASSRPPGLAGGSSYNEQFF.

This clonotype came up many times. V usage is TRBV20-1 and J usage is TRBJ2-3; D not resolved. CDR1 and CDR2 from the germline V gene are DFQATT and SNEGSKA (reference sequence). The germline V and J ends were trimmed by 7 bases and 3 bases, with 14 bases remaining between them. This CDR3 comprises 13 residues. This chain's CDR3 is CSVWPDGTDTQYF. Here the CDR3 DNA reads TGCAGTGTTTGGCCCGATGGGACAGATACGCAGTATTTT.

In its sample, this clonotype was seen a few times. J is TRBJ2-5 and V is TRBV6-5; no definite D call. Germline assignment: CDR1 MNHEY and CDR2 SVGAGI. The CDR3 consists of 14 residues. Trimming cost V 0 bases and J 5 bases, with 10 bases left between them. The CDR3 coding sequence is TGTGCCAGCAGTTACTCTGGGGAAGGTGAGACCCAGTACTTC. This sequence encodes CASSYSGEGETQYF.

This clonotype appeared a few times. The J gene is TRBJ1-5, the V gene TRBV7-9; weak D call: TRBD1 (5 bases). From germline, CDR1 is SEHNR and CDR2 FQNEAQ (reference sequence). Trimming took off 5 bases at V and 1 base at J, with 12 bases between the two ends. The CDR3 is made up of 15 amino acids. CDR3 sequence reads: CASSQGGVSNQPQHF. The CDR3 DNA follows: TGTGCCAGCAGCCAGGGAGGGGTGAGCAATCAGCCCCAGCATTTT.

This clonotype was found many times. This sequence joins TRBV7-9 and TRBJ2-5; tentative D call: TRBD2 (6 bases). The CDR3 runs 14 residues. Germline lookup yields CDR1 SEHNR and CDR2 FQNEAQ (reference sequence). V gave up 1 base and J gave up 5 bases, with 11 bases separating them. CDR3 region: CASSLGRGMETQYF. CDR3 sequence (DNA): TGTGCCAGCAGCTTAGGTCGGGGGATGGAGACCCAGTACTTC.

At least ten counts were recorded for this clonotype. This sequence joins TRBV4-3 and TRBJ2-5; TRBD2 agrees at 10 bases. CDR3 length equals 15 residues. Germline V lookup: CDR1 LGHNA, CDR2 YSLEER. V gave up 3 bases and J gave up 5 bases; unmatched junction bases: 6. The CDR3: CASSHLAGESETQYF. The DNA for the CDR3 is TGCGCCAGCAGCCACCTAGCGGGAGAATCGGAGACCCAGTACTTC.

In this sample, this clonotype turned up many times. The chain combines TRBV29-1 with TRBJ2-1, with 7 bases lining up with TRBD2. The CDR3 is 19 residues long. V lost 1 base and J lost 2; bases outside the gene matches: 17. Germline V gene lookup returns CDR1 SQVTM and CDR2 ANQGSEA. For the CDR3, the DNA is TGCAGCGTTGAAGTATGGACCAGGAGGGAGGGCCAGACCTACAATGAGCAGTTCTTC. It translates to CSVEVWTRREGQTYNEQFF.

This clonotype was picked up many times. The CDR3 DNA follows: TGTGCCAGCTCACCGGTTAGGGTCAAGGGAAACAATGAGCAGTTCTTC. It yields the protein CASSPVRVKGNNEQFF. The V gene is TRBV18, the J gene TRBJ2-1; D is unresolved. CDR3 size: 16 residues. Trimming shortened V by 3 bases and J by 5 bases, and 17 bases separated the two germline ends. CDR1 KGHSH and CDR2 LQKENI come from the germline V gene.

This clonotype appeared a few times. The J gene is TRBJ2-1, the V gene TRBV7-3; TRBD1 aligns across 8 bases. CDR1 is SGHTA, CDR2 FQGTGA, per germline. This CDR3 has 17 amino acids. V gave up 4 bases and J gave up 2 bases; unmatched junction bases: 10. The CDR3 DNA follows: TGTGCCAGCAGCTCCCCACCGACAGGGGAGACCTACAATGAGCAGTTCTTC. Protein: CASSSPPTGETYNEQFF.

This clonotype was observed many times. The rearrangement uses TRBV14 and TRBJ2-7, with 11 positions matching TRBD2. The trim removed 1 base at V and 6 bases at J, leaving 2 bases unmatched. Germline V gene data show CDR1 as SGHDN and CDR2 as FVKESK. CDR3 length equals 14 residues. The CDR3 loop reads CASSQALAGVEQYF. The CDR3 nucleotides read TGTGCCAGCAGCCAAGCACTAGCGGGAGTCGAGCAGTACTTC.

The chain joins TRBV9 to TRBJ2-7; the match to TRBD2 covers 7 bases. The CDR3 runs 14 residues. V lost 3 bases and J lost 2; bases outside the gene matches: 5. Germline CDR1 and CDR2: SGDLS and YYNGEE. The CDR3 loop reads CASSAGRGAYEQYF. The DNA of the CDR3 is TGTGCCAGCAGCGCAGGTCGGGGGGCCTACGAGCAGTACTTC.

This clonotype was recorded many times. V and J are TRBV7-9 and TRBJ1-5, with 11 bases fitting TRBD1. CDR3 length: 16 residues. J gave up 7 bases and V 4 bases, and 9 bases lay outside the gene matches. CDR1 SEHNR and CDR2 FQNEAQ come from the germline V gene (reference sequence). CDR3 loop: CASSSKDRGRWQPQHF. As DNA, the CDR3 is TGTGCCAGCAGCTCCAAGGACAGGGGGCGTTGGCAGCCCCAGCATTTT.